This T cell receptor (beta chain) was identified in a study of regulatory T cells in long-lasting Graves disease. Trimming took 0 bases from V and 4 from J, leaving 8 bases between them. There are 14 residues in the CDR3. Germline-derived CDR1 and CDR2 are SGHRS and YFSETQ. Regarding time point: persistent/refractory GD, antithyroid drugs over 5 years with positive TRAb. There was RNA extracted from PBMCs, and the TCR library was made from it. Assembly of TCR beta libraries relied on iRepertoire HTBI primers together with Arm-PCR of CDR3 regions. MiXCR was run by TCRdb on the multiplex PCR reads, yielding one entry per CDR3 protein. The sample has about 470,000 distinct CDR3 sequences, around a fifth seen once.

The sample consisted of peripheral blood mononuclear cells (PBMCs), taken when the disease was refractory, from a patient treated with antithyroid drugs. This chain connects TRBV5-1 to TRBJ1-5, with D tentatively TRBD1 (6 bases). The receptor's source is a female donor with Graves disease. CDR3 coding DNA: TGCGCCAGCAGCTTGGACAGGGAAAATCAGCCCCAGCATTTT. Translated, it gives CASSLDRENQPQHF.